This T cell receptor beta chain was recorded in a study of CD8 T cells in Susac syndrome. Random hexamers primed reverse transcription of about 0.5 to 1 ug RNA. Using its own MiXCR run on the immunoSEQ multiplex PCR reads, TCRdb lists one record per CDR3 protein. The table records some 100,000 distinct CDR3 sequences, under 95% of them present only once. TCR beta was sequenced from blood CD8+ and CD4+ T cells. V was pared by 3 bases and J by 2 bases, with 7 bases of the junction left unmatched. The CDR3 sequence is 16 residues long. Germline V gene sequence: CDR1 MRHNA, CDR2 SNTAGT. Specimen: CD8+ T cells from PBMCs. This TCR was sampled from a human donor in good health. The chain employs TRBV6-4 and TRBJ2-3; 8 nucleotides agree with TRBD2. CDR3 in amino acids: CASSESGGGPTDTQYF. For the CDR3, the DNA is TGTGCCAGCAGTGAGAGCGGCGGGGGGCCCACAGATACGCAGTATTTT.